This is a list of T cell receptor beta chains from one sample in a study of T cells expressing NK-cell markers. One entry per CDR3 protein, without DNA, is what TCRdb gives after re-calling the 5' RACE reads. The specimen's table records around 280,000 distinct CDR3 sequences. Input material: blood T cells: a sorted CD56 or NKG2C T cell subset, CD4+ or CD8+ T cells, or bulk PBMC T cells (not recorded which). The receptor source for this set is a man younger than 35 in good health. The CDR3 runs from the conserved cysteine through the conserved F or W. Each record gives: V gene, J gene, CDR3 protein.

>TRBV29-1|TRBJ1-4
CSAYSTTNEKLFF
>TRBV19|TRBJ2-1
CASTPTHYNEQFF
>TRBV18|TRBJ2-1
CASSPPPSDNEQFF
>TRBV12-3/TRBV12-4|TRBJ2-5
CASSSDYKETQYF
>TRBV20-1|TRBJ2-1
CSARTGTSRDEQFF
>TRBV15|TRBJ2-3
CATSISLAEGTQYF
>TRBV5-1|TRBJ2-3
CASSLAFSSSDTQYF
>TRBV20-1|TRBJ2-2
CSAQQGVDGELFF
>TRBV27|TRBJ1-1
CASSAEVPEGTEAFF
>TRBV27|TRBJ1-4
CASSLNRGRGEKLFF
>TRBV7-8|TRBJ2-1
CASSLVSGSNEQFF
>TRBV5-1|TRBJ2-3
CASSLSSGTYSDTQYF
>TRBV12-3/TRBV12-4|TRBJ2-7
CASSLNPKGSYEQYF
>TRBV4-3|TRBJ2-2
CASSLIEGTTGELFF
>TRBV20-1|TRBJ2-5
CSASFQETQYF
>TRBV19|TRBJ2-1
CASSIVGLAGGRNEQFF